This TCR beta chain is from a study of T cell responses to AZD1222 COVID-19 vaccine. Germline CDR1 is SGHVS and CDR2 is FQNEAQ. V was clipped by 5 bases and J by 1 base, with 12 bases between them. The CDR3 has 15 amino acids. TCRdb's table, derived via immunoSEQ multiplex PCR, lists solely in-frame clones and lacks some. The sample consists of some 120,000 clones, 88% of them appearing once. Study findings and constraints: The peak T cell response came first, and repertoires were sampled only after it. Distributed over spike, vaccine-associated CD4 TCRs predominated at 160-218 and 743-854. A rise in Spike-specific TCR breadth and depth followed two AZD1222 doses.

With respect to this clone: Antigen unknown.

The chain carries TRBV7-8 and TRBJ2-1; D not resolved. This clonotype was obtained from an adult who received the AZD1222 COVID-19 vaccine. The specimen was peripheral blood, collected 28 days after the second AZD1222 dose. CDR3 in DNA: TGTGCCAGCAGCCCACAGAGGCGGTCCTACAATGAGCAGTTCTTC. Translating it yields CASSPQRRSYNEQFF.